This passage covers 9 T cell receptor beta chains from one sample sequenced in a study of a mutant IDH1 vaccine in newly diagnosed glioma. Time point noted: week 23, last vaccination. Every vaccine dose comprised 300 ug of mutant IDH1 20-mer peptide plus topical imiquimod. Their recognized antigens are unknown. Data came from immunoSEQ multiplex PCR; TCRdb stores just in-frame clones and leaves some out. The sample includes about 38,000 clones, about four fifths of them seen just once. The material was PBMCs, obtained from a glioma patient whose treatment included an IDH1 peptide vaccine. The receptors derive from a man aged 40-49 years with glioma.

The sample holds a few counts of this clone. This chain links TRBV2 with TRBJ1-1; the match to TRBD1 covers 12 bases. Germline V gene lookup returns CDR1 SNHLY and CDR2 FYNNEI. The CDR3 has 16 amino acids. V was pared by 7 bases and J by 5 bases, with 11 bases of the junction left unmatched. The CDR3 bases are TGTGCCAGCATCATATCGGGACAGGGGGCTCCGACTGAAGCTTTCTTT. It is translated as CASIISGQGAPTEAFF.

The count of this clone is one. The chain uses TRBV15 and TRBJ1-6; no definite D call. The CDR3 spans 12 residues. The germline V gene encodes CDR1 LNHNV and CDR2 YYDKDF (reference sequence). The V end was cut by 4 bases, the J end by 9 bases, with 7 bases between. In nucleotides, the CDR3 is TGTGCCACCAGCAAGGTATCTTCACCCCTCCACTTT. Translated: CATSKVSSPLHF.

DNA for the CDR3: TGCGCCAGCAGGCTGGACAGGGGGAACACCGGGGAGCTGTTTTTT. It yields the protein CASRLDRGNTGELFF. The chain employs TRBV5-1 and TRBJ2-2, with 9 bases fitting TRBD1. Trimming removed 5 bases from V and 1 base from J; junction bases left unmatched: 3. The CDR3 totals 15 residues. The germline gives CDR1 SGHRS, CDR2 YFSETQ.

V gene TRBV19 combines with J gene TRBJ1-3; D remains ambiguous. V was cut by 7 bases and J by 0 bases, with 19 bases left in between. The CDR3 runs 17 residues. Per germline, CDR1 LNHDA and CDR2 SQIVND (reference sequence). Written as DNA, the CDR3 is TGTGCCAGTACCCCCCGATGGAGAGCCCTCTCTGGAAACACCATATATTTT. Translating it yields CASTPRWRALSGNTIYF. Drawing the rest from reference TRBV19 and TRBJ1-3, the complete variable domain is DGGITQSPKYLFRKEGQNVTLSCEQNLNHDAMYWYRQDPGQGLRLIYYSQIVNDFQKGDIAEGYSVSREKKESFPLTVTSAQKNPTAFYLCASTPRWRALSGNTIYFGEGSWLTVV.

The chain combines TRBV5-8 with TRBJ1-2; no clear D. The CDR3 length is 14 residues. The ends were cut back, 3 bases at V and 6 bases at J, with 15 bases in the middle. Germline values: CDR1 SGHTS, CDR2 YDEGEE. The CDR3 reads CASSSSELWDGYTF. The CDR3 region has the DNA TGTGCCAGCAGCTCCTCGGAACTATGGGATGGCTACACCTTC.

The V call is TRBV27, the J call TRBJ1-5; 7 positions match TRBD1. With 8 bases clipped from V and 0 bases from J, the junction kept 4 bases outside the gene matches. This CDR3 has 14 amino acids. Germline V gene sequence: CDR1 MNHEY, CDR2 SMNVEV (reference sequence). The CDR3 bases are TGTGCCAGCTGGGACAGATATAGCAATCAGCCCCAGCATTTT. Protein product: CASWDRYSNQPQHF.

The chain combines TRBV5-6 with TRBJ2-7; 7 bases are shared with TRBD1. CDR3 length: 15 residues. Germline-derived CDR1 and CDR2 are SGHDT and YYEEEE. Trimming at V came to 0 bases and at J to 6 bases, leaving 9 bases not matched to a gene. As DNA, the CDR3 is TGTGCCAGCAGCTTGGAACCGACAGGGAGCGGCGAGCAGTACTTC. It specifies CASSLEPTGSGEQYF.

V gene TRBV30 combines with J gene TRBJ2-2; D is perhaps TRBD1 (5 bases). Germline V CDR1 and CDR2: GTSNPN, SVGIG (reference sequence). The CDR3 loop spans 15 amino acids. The V and J ends lost 1 base and 1 base respectively, with 10 bases between them. The CDR3 nucleotides are TGTGCCTGGAGTGAAGGGGATTTGAACACCGGGGAGCTGTTTTTT. This encodes CAWSEGDLNTGELFF.

V usage is TRBV7-2 and J usage is TRBJ2-1; no reliable D call. There are 12 residues in the CDR3. V was shortened by 5 bases and J by 6 bases, with 8 bases between the two germline ends. Germline loops: CDR1 SGHTA, CDR2 FQGNSA. The CDR3: CASSAPSNEQFF. CDR3 DNA: TGTGCCAGCAGCGCCCCCAGCAATGAGCAGTTCTTC.